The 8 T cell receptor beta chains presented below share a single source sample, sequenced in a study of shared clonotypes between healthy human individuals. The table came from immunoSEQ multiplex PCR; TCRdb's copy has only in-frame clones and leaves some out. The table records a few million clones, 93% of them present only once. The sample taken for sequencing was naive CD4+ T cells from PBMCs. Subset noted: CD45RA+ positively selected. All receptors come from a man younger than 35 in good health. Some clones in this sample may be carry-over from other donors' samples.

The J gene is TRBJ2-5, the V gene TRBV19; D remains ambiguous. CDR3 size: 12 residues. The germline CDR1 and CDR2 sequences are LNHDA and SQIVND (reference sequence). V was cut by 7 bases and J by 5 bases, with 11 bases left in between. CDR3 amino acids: CASNGASETQYF. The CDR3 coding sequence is TGTGCCAGTAACGGAGCTTCTGAGACCCAGTACTTC.

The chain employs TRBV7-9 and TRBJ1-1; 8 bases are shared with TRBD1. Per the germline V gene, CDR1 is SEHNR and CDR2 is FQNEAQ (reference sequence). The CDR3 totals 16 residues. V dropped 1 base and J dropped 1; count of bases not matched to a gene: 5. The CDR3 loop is CASSLVRGTGNTEAFF. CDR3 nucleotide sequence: TGTGCCAGCAGCTTAGTCAGGGGGACAGGGAACACTGAAGCTTTCTTT.

The DNA of the CDR3 is TGCGCCAGCAGCTTATTAGGGACGGAGAACACCGGGGAGCTGTTTTTT. Amino acids: CASSLLGTENTGELFF. The rearrangement links TRBV5-1 to TRBJ2-2; D could derive from TRBD1 or TRBD2 (5 bases each). The CDR3 consists of 16 residues. Per germline, CDR1 SGHRS and CDR2 YFSETQ. Trimming stripped 2 bases from V and 1 base from J, with 12 bases between.

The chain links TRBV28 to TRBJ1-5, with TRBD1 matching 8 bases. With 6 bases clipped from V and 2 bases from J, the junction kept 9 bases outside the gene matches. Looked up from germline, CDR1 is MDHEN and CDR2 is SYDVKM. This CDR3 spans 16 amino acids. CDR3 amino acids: CASSLTKDRGNQPQHF. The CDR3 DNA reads TGTGCCAGCAGCTTAACTAAGGACAGGGGCAATCAGCCCCAGCATTTT.

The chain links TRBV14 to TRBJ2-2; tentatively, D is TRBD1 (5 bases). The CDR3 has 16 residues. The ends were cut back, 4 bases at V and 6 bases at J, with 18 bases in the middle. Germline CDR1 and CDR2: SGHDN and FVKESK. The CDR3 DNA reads TGTGCCAGCAGCCTCGTACATCAGGGTTACGCCGGGGAGCTGTTTTTT. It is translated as CASSLVHQGYAGELFF.

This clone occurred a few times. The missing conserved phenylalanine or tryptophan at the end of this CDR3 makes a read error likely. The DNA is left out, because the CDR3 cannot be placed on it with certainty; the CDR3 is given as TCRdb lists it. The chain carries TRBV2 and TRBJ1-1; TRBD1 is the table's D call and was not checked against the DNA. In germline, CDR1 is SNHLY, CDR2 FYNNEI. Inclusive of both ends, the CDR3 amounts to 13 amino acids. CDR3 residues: CASSEAHRQGPRC.

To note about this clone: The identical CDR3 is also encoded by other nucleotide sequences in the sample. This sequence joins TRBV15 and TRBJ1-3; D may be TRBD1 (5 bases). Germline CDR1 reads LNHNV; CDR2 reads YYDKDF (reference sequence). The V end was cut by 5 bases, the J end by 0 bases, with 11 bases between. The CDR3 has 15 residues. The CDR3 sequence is CATSRGRGSGNTIYF. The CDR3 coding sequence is TGTGCCACCAGCCGTGGGAGGGGCTCTGGAAACACCATATATTTT.

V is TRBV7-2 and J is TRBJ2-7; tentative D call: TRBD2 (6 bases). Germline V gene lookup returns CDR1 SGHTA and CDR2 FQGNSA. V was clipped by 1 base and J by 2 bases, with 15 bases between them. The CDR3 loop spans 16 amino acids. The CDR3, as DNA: TGTGCCAGCAGCTTAGAAAGGGGAGGATTTGCCTACGAGCAGTACTTC. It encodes CASSLERGGFAYEQYF. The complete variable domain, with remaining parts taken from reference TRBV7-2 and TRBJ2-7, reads GAGVSQSPSNKVTEKGKDVELRCDPISGHTALYWYRQSLGQGLEFLIYFQGNSAPDKSGLPSDRFSAERTGGSVSTLTIQRTQQEDSAVYLCASSLERGGFAYEQYFGPGTRLTVT.